One sample yielded the 8 T cell receptor beta chains listed below, sequenced in a study of T cell responses to AZD1222 COVID-19 vaccine. Libraries were prepared by immunoSEQ multiplex PCR; TCRdb keeps only in-frame clonotypes and omits some of them. The sample consists of about 140,000 clones, 85% to 95% of them appearing once. The source was peripheral blood, collected on day 0 of AZD1222 vaccination. Receptor source: an adult in good health.

The V call is TRBV6-4, the J call TRBJ1-6; TRBD1 might be the D (5 bases). Trimming removed 3 bases from V and 0 bases from J, with 21 bases in between. The CDR3 loop spans 20 amino acids. Germline V gene sequence: CDR1 MRHNA, CDR2 SNTAGT. CDR3 amino acids: CASSDTNPGPASSYNSPLHF. In DNA form, the CDR3 reads TGTGCCAGCAGTGATACTAATCCAGGGCCGGCAAGCTCCTATAATTCACCCCTCCACTTT.

The chain links TRBV18 to TRBJ1-6, with a tentative D call TRBD1 (6 bases). Trimming removed 4 bases from V and 7 bases from J, with 11 bases in between. Germline CDR1 reads KGHSH; CDR2 reads LQKENI. The CDR3 is 14 amino acids. CDR3 residues: CASSHRDANSPLHF. CDR3 coding DNA: TGTGCCAGCTCACACAGGGATGCCAATTCACCCCTCCACTTT.

The rearrangement uses TRBV5-6 and TRBJ2-1; 9 nucleotides match TRBD1. Trimming removed 5 bases from V and 8 bases from J; junction bases left unmatched: 11. This CDR3 spans 15 amino acids. Germline V lookup: CDR1 SGHDT, CDR2 YYEEEE. The CDR3 loop reads CASSFLTTGGDEQFF. The CDR3 nucleotides are TGTGCCAGCAGTTTCCTCACTACAGGGGGCGATGAGCAGTTCTTC.

CDR3 sequence (DNA): TGTGCCAGCAGTCCACCCACGGGGAACGGCCAGCCCCAGCATTTT. This sequence encodes CASSPPTGNGQPQHF. The J gene is TRBJ1-5, the V gene TRBV6-5; D is undetermined. CDR3 size: 15 residues. From germline, CDR1 is MNHEY and CDR2 SVGAGI. The ends were cut back, 5 bases at V and 7 bases at J, with 18 bases in the middle.

This clone has only one observation. The V call is TRBV7-9, the J call TRBJ2-7; D remains unclear. The V end was cut by 2 bases, the J end by 5 bases, with 13 bases between. Germline CDR1 and CDR2: SEHNR and FQNEAQ (reference sequence). The CDR3 spans 14 residues. The CDR3 reads CASSLTAPLDEQYF. Written as DNA, the CDR3 is TGTGCCAGCAGCTTAACAGCGCCCCTTGACGAGCAGTACTTC.

The rearrangement uses TRBV10-2 and TRBJ2-7, with D possibly matching TRBD1 (6 bases). Germline loops: CDR1 WSHSY, CDR2 SAAADI. Between the trimmed V and J ends, which lost 8 bases and 4 bases, there was a span of 18 bases. The CDR3 is 14 residues long. The CDR3 region is CASRRLTGTYEQYF. CDR3 sequence (DNA): TGCGCCAGCCGGCGACTTACAGGGACGTACGAGCAGTACTTC.

The genes are TRBV6-5 and TRBJ2-7; D gene ambiguous. V was shortened by 6 bases and J by 5 bases, with 17 bases between the two germline ends. This CDR3 has 14 amino acids. Germline V gene lookup returns CDR1 MNHEY and CDR2 SVGAGI. DNA for the CDR3: TGTGCCAGCAGCCAACCAGGAAATCTAGACGAGCAGTACTTC. Translating it yields CASSQPGNLDEQYF.

The V gene is TRBV9, the J gene TRBJ2-1; D remains unclear. This CDR3 contains 15 residues. V was shortened by 0 bases and J by 10 bases, with 17 bases between the two germline ends. The germline V gene has CDR1 SGDLS and CDR2 YYNGEE. The CDR3 sequence is CASSVDRLAYGEQFF. CDR3 sequence (DNA): TGTGCCAGCAGCGTAGATCGTCTGGCCTATGGAGAGCAGTTCTTC.